The subject of this entry is one T cell receptor (beta chain). Per the germline V gene, CDR1 is SQVTM and CDR2 is ANQGSEA. J lost 5 bases, V lost 7 bases, and 9 bases had no gene match. The CDR3 loop spans 15 amino acids. Sequencing was performed with immunoSEQ multiplex PCR; in TCRdb, only in-frame clones are kept and a portion is missing. The sample lists roughly 100,000 clones; roughly 95% were seen once. These data belong to a study of cytomegalovirus exposure and HLA in healthy donors. The chain joins TRBV29-1 to TRBJ2-1; 12 bases align to TRBD2. The receptor was derived from a woman aged 18-35 years in good health and CMV-seronegative. Sequenced material: PBMCs. The CDR3 is CSAGSRLAGDNEQFF. CDR3 nucleotides: TGCAGCGCCGGATCGAGACTAGCGGGAGACAATGAGCAGTTCTTC.